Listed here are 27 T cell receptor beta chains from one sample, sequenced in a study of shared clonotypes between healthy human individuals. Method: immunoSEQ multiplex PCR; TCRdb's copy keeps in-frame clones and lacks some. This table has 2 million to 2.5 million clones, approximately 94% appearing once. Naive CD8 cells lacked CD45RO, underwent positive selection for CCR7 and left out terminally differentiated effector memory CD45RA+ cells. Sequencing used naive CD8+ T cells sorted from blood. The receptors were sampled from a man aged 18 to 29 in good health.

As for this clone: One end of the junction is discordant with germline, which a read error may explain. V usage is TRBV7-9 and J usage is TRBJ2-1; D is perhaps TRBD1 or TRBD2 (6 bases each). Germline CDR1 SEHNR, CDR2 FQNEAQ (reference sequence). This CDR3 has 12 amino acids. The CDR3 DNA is TGTGCCAGCAGCTTATCTGGACTCGGGGGCCTCTTC. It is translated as CASSLSGLGGLF.

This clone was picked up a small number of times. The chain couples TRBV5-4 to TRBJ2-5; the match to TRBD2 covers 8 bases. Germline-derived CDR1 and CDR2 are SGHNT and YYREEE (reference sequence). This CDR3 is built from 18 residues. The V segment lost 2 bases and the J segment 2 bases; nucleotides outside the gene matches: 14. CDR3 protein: CASSFSLGGSGMQETQYF. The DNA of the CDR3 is TGTGCCAGCAGCTTTTCCCTGGGGGGTAGCGGGATGCAAGAGACCCAGTACTTC.

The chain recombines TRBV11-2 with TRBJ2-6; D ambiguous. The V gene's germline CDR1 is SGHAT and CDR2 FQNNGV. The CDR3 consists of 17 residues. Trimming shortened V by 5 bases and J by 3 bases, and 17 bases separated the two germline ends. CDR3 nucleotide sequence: TGTGCCAGCAGCCCCGGGCCTTTTCCCTATGGGGCCAACGTCCTGACTTTC. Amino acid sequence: CASSPGPFPYGANVLTF.

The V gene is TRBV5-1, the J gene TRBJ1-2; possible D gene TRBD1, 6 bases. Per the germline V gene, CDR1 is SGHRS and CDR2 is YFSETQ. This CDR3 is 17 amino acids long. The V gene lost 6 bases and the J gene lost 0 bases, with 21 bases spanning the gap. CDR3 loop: CASTVAERTASNYGYTF. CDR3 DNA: TGCGCCAGCACTGTCGCCGAGAGGACAGCTTCTAACTATGGCTACACCTTC.

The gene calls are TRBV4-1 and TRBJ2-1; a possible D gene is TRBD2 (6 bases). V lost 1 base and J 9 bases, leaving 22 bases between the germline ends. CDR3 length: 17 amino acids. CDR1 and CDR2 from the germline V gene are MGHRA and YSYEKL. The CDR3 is CASSQVGEAGGTGEQFF. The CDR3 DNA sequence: TGCGCCAGCAGCCAAGTAGGAGAAGCGGGCGGGACGGGTGAGCAGTTCTTC.

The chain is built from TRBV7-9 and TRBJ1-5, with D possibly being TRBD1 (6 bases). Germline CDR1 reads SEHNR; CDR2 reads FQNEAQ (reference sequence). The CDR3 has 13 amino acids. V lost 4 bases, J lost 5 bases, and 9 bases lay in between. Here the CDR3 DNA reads TGTGCCAGCAGCTCGGACAGCGATCAGCCCCAGCATTTT. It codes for CASSSDSDQPQHF.

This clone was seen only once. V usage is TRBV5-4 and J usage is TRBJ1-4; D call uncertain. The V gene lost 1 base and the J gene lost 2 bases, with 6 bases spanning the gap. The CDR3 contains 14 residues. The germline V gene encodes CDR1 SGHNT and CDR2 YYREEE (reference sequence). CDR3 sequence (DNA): TGTGCCAGCAGCTTGAGGTCGACTAATGAAAAACTGTTTTTT. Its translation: CASSLRSTNEKLFF. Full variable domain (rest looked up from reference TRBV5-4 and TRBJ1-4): ETGVTQSPTHLIKTRGQQVTLRCSSQSGHNTVSWYQQALGQGPQFIFQYYREEENGRGNFPPRFSGLQFPNYSSELNVNALELDDSALYLCASSLRSTNEKLFFGSGTQLSVL.

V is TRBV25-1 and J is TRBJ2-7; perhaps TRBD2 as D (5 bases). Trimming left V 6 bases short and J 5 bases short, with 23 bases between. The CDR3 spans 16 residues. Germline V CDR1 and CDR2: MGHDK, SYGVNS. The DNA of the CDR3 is TGTGCCAGCAGCGCGGGCCCGGCTGTGGAGTCCCACGAGCAGTACTTC. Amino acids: CASSAGPAVESHEQYF.

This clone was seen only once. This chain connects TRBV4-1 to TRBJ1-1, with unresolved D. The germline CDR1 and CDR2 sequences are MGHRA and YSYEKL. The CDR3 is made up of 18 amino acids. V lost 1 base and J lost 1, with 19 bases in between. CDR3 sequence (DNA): TGCGCCAGCAGCCAAGTTCCGTCTGGTGTCGCGGGGAACACTGAAGCTTTCTTT. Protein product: CASSQVPSGVAGNTEAFF.

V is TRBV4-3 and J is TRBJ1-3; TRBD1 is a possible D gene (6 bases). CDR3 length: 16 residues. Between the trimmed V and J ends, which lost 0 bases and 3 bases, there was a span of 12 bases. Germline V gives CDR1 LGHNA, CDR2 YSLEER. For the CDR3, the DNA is TGCGCCAGCAGCCAAGATATAGGGGGTAGTGGAAACACCATATATTTT. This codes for CASSQDIGGSGNTIYF.

The CDR3 DNA reads TGTGCCAGCAGTGAAGCGCTCTTGTCCCTTGCCTTCACAGATACGCAGTATTTT. Protein product: CASSEALLSLAFTDTQYF. This chain connects TRBV2 to TRBJ2-3; D is uncertain. This CDR3 is built from 18 residues. V was clipped by 0 bases and J by 2 bases, with 18 bases between them. CDR1 and CDR2 from the germline V gene are SNHLY and FYNNEI.

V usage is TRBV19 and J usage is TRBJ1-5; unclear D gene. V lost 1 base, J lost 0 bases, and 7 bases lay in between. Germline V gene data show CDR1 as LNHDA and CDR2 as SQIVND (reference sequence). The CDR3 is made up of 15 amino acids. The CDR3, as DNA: TGTGCCAGTAGTATAGTAGCGGATAGCAATCAGCCCCAGCATTTT. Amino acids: CASSIVADSNQPQHF.

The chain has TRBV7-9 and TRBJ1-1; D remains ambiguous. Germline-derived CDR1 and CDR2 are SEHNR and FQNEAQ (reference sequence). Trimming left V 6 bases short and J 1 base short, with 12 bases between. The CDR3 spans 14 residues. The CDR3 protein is CASSPESANTEAFF. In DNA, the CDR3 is TGTGCCAGCAGTCCAGAGTCGGCGAACACTGAAGCTTTCTTT.

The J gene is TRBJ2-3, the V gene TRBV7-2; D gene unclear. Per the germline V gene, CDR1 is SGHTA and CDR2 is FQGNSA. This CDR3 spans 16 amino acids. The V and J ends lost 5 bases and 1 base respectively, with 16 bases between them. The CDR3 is CASSETDRYGTDTQYF. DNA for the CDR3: TGTGCCAGCAGCGAGACCGATAGGTACGGCACAGATACGCAGTATTTT.

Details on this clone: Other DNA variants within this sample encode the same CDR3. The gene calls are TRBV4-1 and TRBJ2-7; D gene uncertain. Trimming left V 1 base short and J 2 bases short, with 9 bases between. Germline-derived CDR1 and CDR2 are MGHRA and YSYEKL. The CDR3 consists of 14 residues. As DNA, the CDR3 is TGCGCCAGCAGCCAAGGTGGCGGAACCTACGAGCAGTACTTC. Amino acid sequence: CASSQGGGTYEQYF.

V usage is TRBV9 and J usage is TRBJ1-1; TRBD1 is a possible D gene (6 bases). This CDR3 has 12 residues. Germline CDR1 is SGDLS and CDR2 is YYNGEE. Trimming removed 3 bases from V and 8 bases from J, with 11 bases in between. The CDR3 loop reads CASSAPGAEAFF. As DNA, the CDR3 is TGTGCCAGCAGCGCCCCGGGGGCGGAAGCTTTCTTT.

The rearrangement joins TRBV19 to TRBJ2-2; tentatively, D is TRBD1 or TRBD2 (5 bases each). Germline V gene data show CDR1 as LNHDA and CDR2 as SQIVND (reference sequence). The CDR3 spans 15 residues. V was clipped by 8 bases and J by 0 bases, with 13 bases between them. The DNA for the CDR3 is TGTGCCAGTCACCCCGGGACGTCGAACACCGGGGAGCTGTTTTTT. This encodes CASHPGTSNTGELFF.

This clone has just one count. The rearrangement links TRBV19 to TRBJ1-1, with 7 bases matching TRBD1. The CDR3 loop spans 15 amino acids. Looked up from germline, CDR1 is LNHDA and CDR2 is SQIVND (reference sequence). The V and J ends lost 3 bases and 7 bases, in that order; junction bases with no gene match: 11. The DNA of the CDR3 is TGTGCCAGTAGTATTGGTCTGGGGACAGAAATTGAAGCTTTCTTT. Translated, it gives CASSIGLGTEIEAFF.

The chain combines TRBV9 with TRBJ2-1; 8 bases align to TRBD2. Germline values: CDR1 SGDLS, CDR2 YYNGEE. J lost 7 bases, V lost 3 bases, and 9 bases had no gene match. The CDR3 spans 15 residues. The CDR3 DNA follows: TGTGCCAGCAGCGCGGGGACTAGTCTTAATAATGAGCAGTTCTTC. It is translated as CASSAGTSLNNEQFF. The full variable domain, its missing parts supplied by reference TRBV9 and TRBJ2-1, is DSGVTQTPKHLITATGQRVTLRCSPRSGDLSVYWYQQSLDQGLQFLIQYYNGEERAKGNILERFSAQQFPDLHSELNLSSLELGDSALYFCASSAGTSLNNEQFFGPGTRLTVL.

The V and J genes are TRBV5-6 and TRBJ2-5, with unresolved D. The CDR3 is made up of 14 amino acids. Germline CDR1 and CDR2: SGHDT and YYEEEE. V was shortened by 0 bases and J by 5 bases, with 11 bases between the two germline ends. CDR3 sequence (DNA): TGTGCCAGCAGCTTGGTGTCTGTGGAGGAGACCCAGTACTTC. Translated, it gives CASSLVSVEETQYF.

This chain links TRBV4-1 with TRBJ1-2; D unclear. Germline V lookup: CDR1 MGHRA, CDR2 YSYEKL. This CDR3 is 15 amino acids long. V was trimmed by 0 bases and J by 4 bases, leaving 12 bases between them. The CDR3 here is CASSQDGITLYGYTF. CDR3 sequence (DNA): TGCGCCAGCAGCCAAGATGGAATAACGCTCTATGGCTACACCTTC.

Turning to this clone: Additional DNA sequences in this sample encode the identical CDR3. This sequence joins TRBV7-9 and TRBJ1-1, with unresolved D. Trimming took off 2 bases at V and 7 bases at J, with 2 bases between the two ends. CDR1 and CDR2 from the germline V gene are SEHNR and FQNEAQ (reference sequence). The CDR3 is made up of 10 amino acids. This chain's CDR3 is CASSLIEAFF. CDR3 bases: TGTGCCAGCAGCTTAATTGAAGCTTTCTTT.

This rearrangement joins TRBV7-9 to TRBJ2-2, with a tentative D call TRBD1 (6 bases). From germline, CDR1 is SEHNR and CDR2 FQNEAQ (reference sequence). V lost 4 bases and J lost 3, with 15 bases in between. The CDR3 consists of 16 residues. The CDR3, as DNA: TGTGCCAGCAGCTCTACAGGGCCCGGGGACACCGGGGAGCTGTTTTTT. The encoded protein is CASSSTGPGDTGELFF.

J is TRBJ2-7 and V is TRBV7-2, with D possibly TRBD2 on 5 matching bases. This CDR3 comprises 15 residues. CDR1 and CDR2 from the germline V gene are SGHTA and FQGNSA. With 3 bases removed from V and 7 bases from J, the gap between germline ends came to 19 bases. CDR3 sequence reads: CASSFWMHITGEQYF. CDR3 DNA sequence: TGTGCCAGCAGCTTCTGGATGCACATTACGGGGGAGCAGTACTTC.

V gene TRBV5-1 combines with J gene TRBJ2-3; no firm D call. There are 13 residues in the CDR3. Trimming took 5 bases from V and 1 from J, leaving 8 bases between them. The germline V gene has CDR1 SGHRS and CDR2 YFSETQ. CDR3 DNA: TGCGCCAGCAGAGAAGCTGGCACAGATACGCAGTATTTT. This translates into CASREAGTDTQYF.

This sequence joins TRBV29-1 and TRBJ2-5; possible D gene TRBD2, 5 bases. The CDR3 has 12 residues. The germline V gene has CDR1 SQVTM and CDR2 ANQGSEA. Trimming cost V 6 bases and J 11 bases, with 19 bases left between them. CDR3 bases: TGCAGCGTGTTAACTAATACAGCGGAGCAGTACTTC. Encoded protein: CSVLTNTAEQYF. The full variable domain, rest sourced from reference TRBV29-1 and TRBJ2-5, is SAVISQKPSRDICQRGTSLTIQCQVDSQVTMMFWYRQQPGQSLTLIATANQGSEATYESGFVIDKFPISRPNLTFSTLTVSNMSPEDSSIYLCSVLTNTAEQYFGPGTRLLVL.

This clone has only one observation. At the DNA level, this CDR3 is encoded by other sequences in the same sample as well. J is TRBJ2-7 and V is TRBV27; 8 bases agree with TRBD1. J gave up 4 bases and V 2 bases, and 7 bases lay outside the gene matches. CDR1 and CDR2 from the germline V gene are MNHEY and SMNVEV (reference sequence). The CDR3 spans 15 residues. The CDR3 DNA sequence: TGTGCCAGCAGTTTACGGGCAGGGGGCTTTTACGAGCAGTACTTC. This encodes CASSLRAGGFYEQYF.